The TCR beta chain under discussion was sequenced for a study of blood T cell repertoires in COVID-19. The overall study: Samples came from the United States, Italy and Spain, spanning acute and convalescent COVID-19. Nucleic acid was either cDNA or gDNA, and it came from T cells, B-cell-depleted T cells, or PBMCs.

Authors' processing steps: Scientists estimated how many nucleated cells there were by amplifying reference gene primers. Here immunoSEQ multiplex PCR was the method, and the copy in TCRdb shows in-frame clones only, minus some. That table is the source of V, J and clone size, and D and trimming were worked out from the DNA. Found here are a few hundred thousand clones, approximately 85% of them singletons; the top ten hold 4.5% to 6%. Per the germline V gene, CDR1 is WNHNN and CDR2 is SYGVQD (reference sequence). V gave up 3 bases and J gave up 2 bases, with 7 bases separating them. The CDR3 length is 13 residues.

This sequence joins TRBV10-1 and TRBJ2-5; D gene unclear. Sample: peripheral blood. The sequence was collected from a man over 45 with active or convalescent COVID-19. In DNA form, the CDR3 reads TGCGCCAGCAGTGACAGTCATCAAGAGACCCAGTACTTC. Translation: CASSDSHQETQYF.